The present entry profiles one T cell receptor beta chain with its context. What it recognizes is unknown. Using its own MiXCR run on the 5' RACE reads, TCRdb lists one record per CDR3 protein. The table includes approximately 550,000 distinct CDR3 sequences, under 25% detected once. The sample belongs to a study of T cells after yellow fever vaccination. Study-wide findings and caveats: The bulk population could contribute abundant contaminating clonotypes to FACS-sorted repertoires. After the booster, 96% of CD4 and about 90% of CD8 primary-response clones were re-detected.

The CDR3 is made up of 14 amino acids. CDR1 is SEHNR and CDR2 is FQNEAQ in the germline V gene (reference sequence). V dropped 3 bases and J dropped 6 bases, with 13 bases sitting between them. The sequencing used PBMCs, collected 15 days after the yellow fever booster vaccination. The clonotype was recovered from a man aged 25-45 years who received the YFV17D yellow fever vaccine. The chain links TRBV7-9 to TRBJ2-3; D unresolved. The chain's CDR3 is CASSFRLIRDTQYF. The CDR3 DNA is TGTGCCAGCAGCTTTCGACTCATTAGGGATACGCAGTATTTT.